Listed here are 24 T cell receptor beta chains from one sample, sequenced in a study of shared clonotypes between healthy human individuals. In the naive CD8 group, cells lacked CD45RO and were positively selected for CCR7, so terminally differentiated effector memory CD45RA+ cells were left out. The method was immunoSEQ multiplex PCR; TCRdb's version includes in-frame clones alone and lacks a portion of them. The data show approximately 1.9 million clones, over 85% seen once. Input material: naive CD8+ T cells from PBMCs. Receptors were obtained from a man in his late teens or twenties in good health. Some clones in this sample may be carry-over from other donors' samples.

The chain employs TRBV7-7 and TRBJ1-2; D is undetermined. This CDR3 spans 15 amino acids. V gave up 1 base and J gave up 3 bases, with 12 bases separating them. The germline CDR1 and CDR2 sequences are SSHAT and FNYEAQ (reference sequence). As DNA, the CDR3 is TGTGCCAGCAGCTTAGTGGGTATGGAGGACTATGGCTACACCTTC. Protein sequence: CASSLVGMEDYGYTF.

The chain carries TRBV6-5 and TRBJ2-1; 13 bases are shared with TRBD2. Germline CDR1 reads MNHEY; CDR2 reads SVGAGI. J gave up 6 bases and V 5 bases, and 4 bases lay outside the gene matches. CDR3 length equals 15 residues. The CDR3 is CASSPTSGRGNEQFF. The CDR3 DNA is TGTGCCAGCAGTCCCACTAGCGGGAGGGGCAATGAGCAGTTCTTC.

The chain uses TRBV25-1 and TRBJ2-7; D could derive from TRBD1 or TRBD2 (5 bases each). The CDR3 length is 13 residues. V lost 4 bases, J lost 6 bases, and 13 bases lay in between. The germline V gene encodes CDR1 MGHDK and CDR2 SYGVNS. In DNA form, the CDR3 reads TGTGCCAGCAGTGCCGGGACGGCTTTCGAGCAGTACTTC. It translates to CASSAGTAFEQYF.

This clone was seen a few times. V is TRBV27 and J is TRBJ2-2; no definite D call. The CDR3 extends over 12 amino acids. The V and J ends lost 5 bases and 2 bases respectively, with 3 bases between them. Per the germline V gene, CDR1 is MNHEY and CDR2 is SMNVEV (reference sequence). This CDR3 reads CASSHNTGELFF. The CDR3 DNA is TGTGCCAGCAGTCATAACACCGGGGAGCTGTTTTTT.

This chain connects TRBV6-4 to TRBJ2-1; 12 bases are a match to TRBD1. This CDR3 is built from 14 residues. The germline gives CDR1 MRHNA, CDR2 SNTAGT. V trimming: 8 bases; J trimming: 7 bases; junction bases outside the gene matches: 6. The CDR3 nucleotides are TGTGCCAGCGGTCGGGACAGGGGGCATAATGAGCAGTTCTTC. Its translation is CASGRDRGHNEQFF.

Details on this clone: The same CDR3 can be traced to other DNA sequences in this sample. The DNA for the CDR3 is TGTGCCAGCAGTAGAGGGGGGACTGAAGCTTTCTTT. It encodes CASSRGGTEAFF. The chain uses TRBV28 and TRBJ1-1, with D possibly being TRBD1 (6 bases). Trimming removed 5 bases from V and 5 bases from J, with 9 bases in between. Germline V lookup: CDR1 MDHEN, CDR2 SYDVKM. This CDR3 region has 12 residues. Based on the CDR3 plus reference TRBV28 and TRBJ1-1, the full variable domain is DVKVTQSSRYLVKRTGEKVFLECVQDMDHENMFWYRQDPGLGLRLIYFSYDVKMKEKGDIPEGYSVSREKKERFSLILESASTNQTSMYLCASSRGGTEAFFGQGTRLTVV.

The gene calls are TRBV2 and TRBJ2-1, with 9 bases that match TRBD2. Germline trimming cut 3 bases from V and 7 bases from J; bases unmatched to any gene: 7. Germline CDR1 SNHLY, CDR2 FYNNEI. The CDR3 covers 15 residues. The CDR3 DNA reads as TGTGCCAGCAGTGACGGCGGGAGGGCCGGGAATGAGCAGTTCTTC. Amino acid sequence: CASSDGGRAGNEQFF.

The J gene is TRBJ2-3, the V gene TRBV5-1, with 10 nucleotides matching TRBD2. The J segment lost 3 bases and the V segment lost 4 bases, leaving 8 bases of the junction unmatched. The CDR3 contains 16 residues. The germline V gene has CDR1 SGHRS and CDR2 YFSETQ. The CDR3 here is CASSPLASGRTDTQYF. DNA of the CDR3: TGCGCCAGCAGCCCGCTAGCTAGCGGGAGAACAGATACGCAGTATTTT.

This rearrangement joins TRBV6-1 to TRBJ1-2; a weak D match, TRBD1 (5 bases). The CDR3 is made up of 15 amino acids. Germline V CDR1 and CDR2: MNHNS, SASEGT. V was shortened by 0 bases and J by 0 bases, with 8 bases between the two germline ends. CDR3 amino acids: CASSEAKGPNYGYTF. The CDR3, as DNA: TGTGCCAGCAGTGAAGCTAAGGGACCTAACTATGGCTACACCTTC.

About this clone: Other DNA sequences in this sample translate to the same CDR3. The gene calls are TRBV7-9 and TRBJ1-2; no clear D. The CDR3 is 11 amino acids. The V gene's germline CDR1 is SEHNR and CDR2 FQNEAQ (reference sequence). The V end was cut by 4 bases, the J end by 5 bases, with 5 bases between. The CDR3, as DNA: TGTGCCAGCAGCTGGGATTATGGCTACACCTTC. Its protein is CASSWDYGYTF.

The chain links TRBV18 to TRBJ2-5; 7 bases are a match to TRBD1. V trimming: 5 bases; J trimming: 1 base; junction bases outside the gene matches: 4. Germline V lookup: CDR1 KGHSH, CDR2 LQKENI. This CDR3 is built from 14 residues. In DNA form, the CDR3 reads TGTGCCAGCTCATCGACAGGGTTCCAAGAGACCCAGTACTTC. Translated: CASSSTGFQETQYF. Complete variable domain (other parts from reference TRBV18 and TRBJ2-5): NAGVMQNPRHLVRRRGQEARLRCSPMKGHSHVYWYRQLPEEGLKFMVYLQKENIIDESGMPKERFSAEFPKEGPSILRIQQVVRGDSAAYFCASSSTGFQETQYFGPGTRLLVL.

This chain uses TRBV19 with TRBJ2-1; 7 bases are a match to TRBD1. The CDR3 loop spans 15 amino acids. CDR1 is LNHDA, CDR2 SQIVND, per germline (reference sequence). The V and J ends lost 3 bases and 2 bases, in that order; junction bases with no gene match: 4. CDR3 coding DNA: TGTGCCAGTAGTATGTTCAGGGGGACCTACAATGAGCAGTTCTTC. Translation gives CASSMFRGTYNEQFF.

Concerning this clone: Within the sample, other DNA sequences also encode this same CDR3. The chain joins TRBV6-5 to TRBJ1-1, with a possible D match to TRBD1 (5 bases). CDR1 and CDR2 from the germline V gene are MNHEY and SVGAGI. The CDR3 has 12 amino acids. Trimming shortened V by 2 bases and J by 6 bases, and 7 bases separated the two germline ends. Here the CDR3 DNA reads TGTGCCAGCAGTTACAGGGGTTCTGAAGCTTTCTTT. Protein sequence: CASSYRGSEAFF.

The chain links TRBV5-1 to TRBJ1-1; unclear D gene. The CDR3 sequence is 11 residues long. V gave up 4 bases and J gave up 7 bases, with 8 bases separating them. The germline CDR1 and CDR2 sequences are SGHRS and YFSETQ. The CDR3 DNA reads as TGCGCCAGCAGCGCAAACGGTGAAGCTTTCTTT. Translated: CASSANGEAFF.

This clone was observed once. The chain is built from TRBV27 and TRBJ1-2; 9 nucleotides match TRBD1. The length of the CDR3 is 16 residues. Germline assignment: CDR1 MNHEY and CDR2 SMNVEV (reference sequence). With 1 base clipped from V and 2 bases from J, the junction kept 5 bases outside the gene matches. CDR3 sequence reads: CASSLLGTGGNYGYTF. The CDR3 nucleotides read TGTGCCAGCAGTTTATTAGGCACAGGGGGCAACTATGGCTACACCTTC.

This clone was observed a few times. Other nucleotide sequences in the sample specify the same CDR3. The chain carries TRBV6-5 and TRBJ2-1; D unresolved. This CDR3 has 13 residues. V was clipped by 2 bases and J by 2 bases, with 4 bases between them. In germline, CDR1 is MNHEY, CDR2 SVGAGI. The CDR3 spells CASSYGAYNEQFF. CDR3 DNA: TGTGCCAGCAGTTACGGGGCCTACAATGAGCAGTTCTTC.

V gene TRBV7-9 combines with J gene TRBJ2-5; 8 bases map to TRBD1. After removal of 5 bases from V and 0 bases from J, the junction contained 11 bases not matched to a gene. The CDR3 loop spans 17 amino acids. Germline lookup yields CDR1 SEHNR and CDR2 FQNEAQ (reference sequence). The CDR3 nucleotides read TGTGCCAGCAGCATCCCTGGACAGGGTGGGAACCAAGAGACCCAGTACTTC. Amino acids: CASSIPGQGGNQETQYF.

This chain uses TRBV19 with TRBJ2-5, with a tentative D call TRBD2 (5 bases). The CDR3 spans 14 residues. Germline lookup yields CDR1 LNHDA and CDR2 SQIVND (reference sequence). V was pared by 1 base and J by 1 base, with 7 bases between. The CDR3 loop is CASSIAGSQETQYF. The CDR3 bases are TGTGCCAGTAGTATAGCGGGGAGCCAAGAGACCCAGTACTTC.

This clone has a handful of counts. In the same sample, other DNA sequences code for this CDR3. The CDR3 is CASSIGGNGYTF. The CDR3 DNA is TGTGCCAGTAGTATAGGAGGGAACGGCTACACCTTC. This chain connects TRBV19 to TRBJ1-2; no reliable D call. CDR1 and CDR2 (germline): LNHDA, SQIVND (reference sequence). The CDR3 length is 12 residues. V was clipped by 1 base and J by 8 bases, with 8 bases between them.

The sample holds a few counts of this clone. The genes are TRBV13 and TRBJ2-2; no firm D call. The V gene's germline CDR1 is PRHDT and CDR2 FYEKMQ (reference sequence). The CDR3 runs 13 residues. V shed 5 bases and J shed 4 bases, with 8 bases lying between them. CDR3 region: CASSRSATGELFF. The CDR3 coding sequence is TGTGCCAGCAGCCGATCAGCCACCGGGGAGCTGTTTTTT.

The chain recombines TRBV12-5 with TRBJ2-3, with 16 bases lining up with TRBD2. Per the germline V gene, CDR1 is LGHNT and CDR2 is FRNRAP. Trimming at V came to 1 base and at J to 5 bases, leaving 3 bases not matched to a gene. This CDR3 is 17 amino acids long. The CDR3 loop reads CASGLAGTSGRVDTQYF. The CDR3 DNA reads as TGTGCTAGTGGTTTGGCCGGGACTAGCGGGAGGGTAGATACGCAGTATTTT.

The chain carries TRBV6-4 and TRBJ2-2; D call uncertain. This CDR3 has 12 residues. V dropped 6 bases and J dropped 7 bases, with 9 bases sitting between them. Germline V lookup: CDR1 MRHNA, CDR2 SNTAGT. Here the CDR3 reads CASRRPSGELFF. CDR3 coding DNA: TGTGCCAGCAGAAGGCCGAGCGGGGAGCTGTTTTTT.

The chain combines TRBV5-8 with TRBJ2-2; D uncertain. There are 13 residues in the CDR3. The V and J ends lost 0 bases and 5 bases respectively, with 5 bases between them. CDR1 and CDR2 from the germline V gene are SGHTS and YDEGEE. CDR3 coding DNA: TGTGCCAGCAGCTTGGCTGGGACCGGGGAGCTGTTTTTT. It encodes CASSLAGTGELFF.

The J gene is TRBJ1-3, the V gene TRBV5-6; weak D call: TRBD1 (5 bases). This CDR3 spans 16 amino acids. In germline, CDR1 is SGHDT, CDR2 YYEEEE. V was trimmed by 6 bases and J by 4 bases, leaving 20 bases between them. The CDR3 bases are TGTGCCAGCACCAACGGCGTCTCAGGGTGGGGAAACACCATATATTTT. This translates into CASTNGVSGWGNTIYF.